These T cell receptor beta chains were read from a single sample in a study. TCRdb reanalysed the 5' RACE reads using MiXCR and keeps one entry per CDR3 protein. The sample records some 57,000 distinct CDR3 sequences, 17% being singletons. The sample consisted of naive CD4+ T cells sorted from blood. The receptors were gathered from a female donor with breast cancer. Each CDR3 is given with its conserved first and last residue. For some rows the clone size is stated as once, few or many, or as a class when expanded; others skip it.

>TRBV29-1|TRBJ1-4|few
CSVTGTGPSEKLFF
>TRBV9|TRBJ1-4|few
CASSVAVTAATNEKLFF
>TRBV20-1|TRBJ2-4|-
CSASPGTGVQNIQYF
>TRBV24-1|TRBJ1-2|-
CATSDRQGIELGYTF
>TRBV28|TRBJ1-2|few
CASRTTANYGYTF
>TRBV9|TRBJ2-5|few
CASSSEWTGGAQYF
>TRBV5-6|TRBJ2-3|-
CASSPGLRTDTQYF
>TRBV6-6|TRBJ1-1|few
CASSYSGQGATEAFF
>TRBV5-5|TRBJ1-2|many
CASSLNTRRNYGYTF
>TRBV6-5|TRBJ2-2|few
CASTLDTLANTGELFF
>TRBV20-1|TRBJ1-1|-
CSPKDRAMNTEAFF
>TRBV10-3|TRBJ2-5|many
CAIRAPTGGTGVETQYF
>TRBV12-5|TRBJ1-5|-
CASGLGTDNQPQHF
>TRBV7-2|TRBJ1-4|-
CASSFRYDEKLFF
>TRBV5-1|TRBJ2-1|-
CASSLWTGNNEQFF
>TRBV5-1|TRBJ2-7|-
CASSPGTYSYEQYF
>TRBV6-1|TRBJ1-4|many
CASSQATSQGAFWEKLFF
>TRBV5-1|TRBJ1-4|few
CASSPRPATNEKLFF
>TRBV5-6|TRBJ1-1|few
CASGLPGRNTEAFF
>TRBV20-1|TRBJ2-5|few
CSASPSLEGTQYF
>TRBV25-1|TRBJ2-7|-
CASRRSHEQYF
>TRBV7-2|TRBJ2-2|many
CASSSLAGGGNTGELFF
>TRBV7-2|TRBJ2-3|-
CASSSGGNPYTDTQYF
>TRBV12-3/TRBV12-4|TRBJ2-3|many
CASISGLTDTQYF
>TRBV12-3/TRBV12-4|TRBJ2-1|many
CATSGEGPEFF
>TRBV5-1|TRBJ1-1|-
CASSLRGAGNTEAFF
>TRBV29-1|TRBJ1-2|many
CSVENIPGTGTNYGYTF
>TRBV5-6|TRBJ2-3|-
CASSHAPGLVGLDTQYF
>TRBV6-2/TRBV6-3|TRBJ1-2|few
CASSASGRNNYGYTF